This T cell receptor beta chain appears in the sequencing data of a study of T cells in women clearing cervical HPV infection. Sequencing used immunoSEQ multiplex PCR; TCRdb keeps in-frame clones, though not all of them. The table for this sample gives some 28,000 clones. This CDR3 comprises 14 residues. CDR1 MNHEY and CDR2 SVGEGT come from the germline V gene. With 10 bases clipped from V and 5 bases from J, the junction kept 9 bases outside the gene matches. A word on this clone: The sequenced fragment ends 3 residues before the CDR3 boundary, so the rest is inferred from the germline J gene.

The sequenced material came from blood buffy coat. The chain is built from TRBV6-2 or TRBV6-3 and TRBJ2-3; 10 bases fit TRBD2. The TCR was taken from a woman aged 18-69 years with a cervical HPV16 infection that either progressed to CIN3+ or cleared (not recorded which). CDR3 region: CATAGVAGGDTQYF. The sequenced CDR3 bases are TGTGCCACCGCGGGGGTAGCGGGAGGAGATACG.